Below, 24 T cell receptor beta chains from the same sample are listed, as sequenced in a study of lung T cells in sarcoidosis with Löfgren's syndrome. TCRdb re-analysed the reads in MiXCR, keeping a single row per CDR3 protein. The sample holds tens of thousands of distinct CDR3 sequences; 20% to 25% are singletons and the top ten take 2% to 2.5%. Material for sequencing was CD4+ T cells from PBMCs. The receptors were gathered from a human donor with sarcoidosis (Löfgren's syndrome or another form), or a control subject (not recorded which).

This clonotype was seen only a few times. This chain joins TRBV5-1 and TRBJ1-2; D ambiguous. The CDR3 runs 15 residues. CDR1 and CDR2 (germline): SGHRS, YFSETQ. Deletions cut 0 bases from V and 6 bases from J, with 15 bases between. The CDR3 loop is CASSLGRRGIDGYTF. The CDR3 nucleotides read TGCGCCAGCAGCTTGGGTCGGCGGGGAATAGATGGCTACACCTTC.

This clonotype was found a few times. The CDR3 spells CASSAPRRGLSYEQYF. The DNA for the CDR3 is TGTGCCAGCAGCGCGCCCCGTAGGGGCCTGTCCTACGAGCAGTACTTC. The rearrangement links TRBV3-1 to TRBJ2-7; weak D call: TRBD1 (5 bases). Trimming removed 5 bases at V and 1 base at J, with 18 bases between. CDR1 and CDR2 (germline): LGHDT, YNNKEL (reference sequence). This CDR3 is built from 16 residues.

This clonotype appeared many times. The chain uses TRBV20-1 and TRBJ2-3; D is undetermined. Germline V gene lookup returns CDR1 DFQATT and CDR2 SNEGSKA (reference sequence). The CDR3 is made up of 10 amino acids. Trimming removed 5 bases at V and 6 bases at J, with 6 bases between. CDR3 bases: TGCAGTGCTCTCTCTGATACGCAGTATTTT. Its translation: CSALSDTQYF.

This clonotype was picked up many times. The chain employs TRBV10-3 and TRBJ2-3; 7 bases line up with TRBD2. The CDR3 has 15 residues. Looked up from germline, CDR1 is ENHRY and CDR2 is SYGVKD. V was clipped by 8 bases and J by 2 bases; unmatched bases: 10. The CDR3, as DNA: TGTGCCATCGGGAGCGGGACCCGATCCACAGATACGCAGTATTTT. It codes for CAIGSGTRSTDTQYF.

This clonotype was seen a few times. The chain is built from TRBV20-1 and TRBJ2-1; D unresolved. CDR3 size: 13 residues. Germline V gene sequence: CDR1 DFQATT, CDR2 SNEGSKA (reference sequence). V lost 5 bases to trimming and J lost 2 bases, with 10 bases between them. The CDR3 nucleotides read TGCAGTGCTTATTCCAGTACCTACAATGAGCAGTTCTTC. Its protein is CSAYSSTYNEQFF.

The sample holds a few counts of this clonotype. V is TRBV20-1 and J is TRBJ2-3; possible D gene TRBD1, 5 bases. This CDR3 has 16 amino acids. V gave up 0 bases and J gave up 4 bases, with 17 bases separating them. Germline-derived CDR1 and CDR2 are DFQATT and SNEGSKA (reference sequence). In nucleotides, the CDR3 is TGCAGTGCTAGAGATCCTGCAGGGAACGGAGCAGATACGCAGTATTTT. This sequence encodes CSARDPAGNGADTQYF.

To note about this clonotype: A single base separates this from a much larger clone, so it may be a read error. The chain is built from TRBV12-3 or TRBV12-4 and TRBJ2-5; D might be TRBD2 (6 bases). CDR3 length equals 15 residues. Here the CDR3 reads CASTLTGVVKETQYF. CDR3 in DNA: TGTGCCAGCACTTTAACGGGAGTCGTGAAGGAGACCCAGTACTTC.

Many counts were recorded for this clonotype. The J gene is TRBJ2-1, the V gene TRBV28; possibly TRBD1 for D (6 bases). From germline, CDR1 is MDHEN and CDR2 SYDVKM. This CDR3 is 15 amino acids long. Trimming removed 8 bases at V and 2 bases at J, with 16 bases between. CDR3 sequence reads: CASRVGGVPYNEQFF. Written as DNA, the CDR3 is TGTGCCAGCCGAGTAGGGGGAGTCCCCTACAATGAGCAGTTCTTC. Together with reference TRBV28 and TRBJ2-1, the CDR3 gives the full variable domain: DVKVTQSSRYLVKRTGEKVFLECVQDMDHENMFWYRQDPGLGLRLIYFSYDVKMKEKGDIPEGYSVSREKKERFSLILESASTNQTSMYLCASRVGGVPYNEQFFGPGTRLTVL.

This clonotype was detected many times. The V gene is TRBV7-6, the J gene TRBJ2-1, with 8 bases aligning to TRBD2. This CDR3 has 16 residues. Germline lookup yields CDR1 SGHVS and CDR2 FNYEAQ. Losses at the gene ends were 0 bases for V and 10 bases for J; bases not matched to a gene: 11. The CDR3 here is CASSLAPAGGPIEQFF. The CDR3 coding sequence is TGTGCCAGCAGCTTAGCTCCGGCGGGAGGCCCTATCGAGCAGTTCTTC.

This clonotype was picked up many times. The J gene is TRBJ1-2, the V gene TRBV25-1, with a tentative D call TRBD1 (6 bases). This CDR3 region has 17 residues. Germline V gene data show CDR1 as MGHDK and CDR2 as SYGVNS. Trimming shortened V by 1 base and J by 1 base, and 16 bases separated the two germline ends. DNA of the CDR3: TGTGCCAGCAGTGAATCGCTGGGCCAGGGGAATAACTATGGCTACACCTTC. This sequence encodes CASSESLGQGNNYGYTF.

Many counts were recorded for this clonotype. The chain's CDR3 is CASSLSGSSTDTQYF. For the CDR3, the DNA is TGTGCCAGCAGCTTATCCGGGTCTAGCACAGATACGCAGTATTTT. This chain connects TRBV7-9 to TRBJ2-3; D call uncertain. CDR1 SEHNR and CDR2 FQNEAQ come from the germline V gene (reference sequence). The CDR3 is 15 amino acids. Trimming shortened V by 2 bases and J by 0 bases, and 9 bases separated the two germline ends.

Ten or more counts support this clonotype. V usage is TRBV27 and J usage is TRBJ1-5; weak D call: TRBD1 (6 bases). CDR1 and CDR2 (germline): MNHEY, SMNVEV (reference sequence). V lost 6 bases and J lost 2, with 11 bases in between. The CDR3 is 14 amino acids. In DNA form, the CDR3 reads TGTGCCAGCAGAAACAGGGCTGGCAATCAGCCCCAGCATTTT. Its translation is CASRNRAGNQPQHF.

The chain uses TRBV28 and TRBJ2-5; 7 bases map to TRBD2. The CDR3 totals 14 residues. V lost 8 bases, J lost 3 bases, and 9 bases stayed unmatched. The germline V gene has CDR1 MDHEN and CDR2 SYDVKM. The CDR3, as DNA: TGTGCCAGCTCGGGGGGTGGTCGAGAAGAGACCCAGTACTTC. Its translation: CASSGGGREETQYF.

This clonotype appeared a single time. The junction differs from germline at one of its ends, possibly a read error. The J gene is TRBJ1-6, the V gene TRBV18; D not certain. CDR1 is KGHSH, CDR2 LQKENI, per germline. The CDR3 has 16 amino acids. The CDR3 DNA is TGTGCAAGCTCACCACACCAGCGGTCGGGAAATTCACCCCTCCACTTT. It codes for CASSPHQRSGNSPLHF.

The sample holds many counts of this clonotype. The chain recombines TRBV2 with TRBJ2-5; no clear D. Germline-derived CDR1 and CDR2 are SNHLY and FYNNEI. V was pared by 2 bases and J by 5 bases, with 3 bases between. The CDR3 is 11 amino acids. The CDR3 bases are TGTGCCAGCAGTGAATACGAGACCCAGTACTTC. This sequence encodes CASSEYETQYF.

This clonotype has more than one count but fewer than ten. The CDR3 DNA sequence: TGTGCCACCTCGATGGCCCCGTACAATGAGCAGTTCTTC. It codes for CATSMAPYNEQFF. This chain uses TRBV6-4 with TRBJ2-1; no firm D call. Germline loops: CDR1 MRHNA, CDR2 SNTAGT. V dropped 10 bases and J dropped 4 bases, with 14 bases sitting between them. The CDR3 runs to 13 residues.

The chain joins TRBV19 to TRBJ1-2, with D possibly being TRBD1 (5 bases). In germline, CDR1 is LNHDA, CDR2 SQIVND (reference sequence). The CDR3 spans 14 residues. Trimming took off 7 bases at V and 4 bases at J, with 16 bases between the two ends. The CDR3, as DNA: TGTGCCAGTAATCTACAGGACCTGGGCTATGGCTACACCTTC. Its translation is CASNLQDLGYGYTF.

In this sample, this clonotype turned up many times. The V and J genes are TRBV20-1 and TRBJ2-1, with TRBD2 identical over 16 bases. J gave up 3 bases and V 1 base, and 15 bases lay outside the gene matches. In germline, CDR1 is DFQATT, CDR2 SNEGSKA (reference sequence). This CDR3 region has 21 residues. The CDR3 protein is CSARGRERGTSGRGSYNEQFF. In nucleotides, the CDR3 is TGCAGTGCTAGAGGTCGGGAGCGGGGGACTAGCGGGAGGGGAAGCTACAATGAGCAGTTCTTC.

This clonotype was detected many times. The chain combines TRBV4-1 with TRBJ1-2; the D gene is possibly TRBD1 (5 bases). CDR1 is MGHRA, CDR2 YSYEKL, per germline. This CDR3 has 13 residues. Trimming removed 4 bases from V and 6 bases from J, with 12 bases in between. CDR3 in DNA: TGCGCCAGCAGCCGGGACGGCTCTAATGGCTACACCTTC. Translation gives CASSRDGSNGYTF.

In this sample, this clonotype turned up many times. The V gene is TRBV20-1, the J gene TRBJ2-7, with D perhaps matching TRBD1 (6 bases). V lost 2 bases to trimming and J lost 2 bases, with 13 bases between them. The CDR3 is 14 amino acids. Per the germline V gene, CDR1 is DFQATT and CDR2 is SNEGSKA (reference sequence). This chain's CDR3 is CSARSTGPAYEQYF. As DNA, the CDR3 is TGCAGTGCTAGATCGACAGGCCCAGCCTACGAGCAGTACTTC.

This clonotype showed up just a few times. The CDR3, as DNA: TGCGCCAGCAGCCAAGAAGGCGGGGGGCTAGCGGGAAACGAGCAGTACTTC. It is translated as CASSQEGGGLAGNEQYF. The genes are TRBV4-3 and TRBJ2-7; 9 positions match TRBD2. The CDR3 is made up of 17 amino acids. The V and J ends lost 0 bases and 5 bases, in that order; junction bases with no gene match: 11. Per germline, CDR1 LGHNA and CDR2 YSLEER.

This clonotype was seen more than once but under ten times. The J gene is TRBJ1-3, the V gene TRBV5-1; 8 positions agree with TRBD1. Per germline, CDR1 SGHRS and CDR2 YFSETQ. Trimming at V came to 2 bases and at J to 0 bases, leaving 4 bases not matched to a gene. This CDR3 is 16 amino acids long. CDR3 nucleotides: TGCGCCAGCAGCTTCACAGGGGGTAACTCTGGAAACACCATATATTTT. This encodes CASSFTGGNSGNTIYF.

This clonotype has a count of ten or more. The chain has TRBV20-1 and TRBJ2-1; TRBD2 matches 7 bases. Germline V CDR1 and CDR2: DFQATT, SNEGSKA (reference sequence). Trimming at V came to 1 base and at J to 0 bases, leaving 0 bases not matched to a gene. The CDR3 is 14 residues long. For the CDR3, the DNA is TGCAGTGCTAGAGCGGGAGGCTCCTACAATGAGCAGTTCTTC. Translation: CSARAGGSYNEQFF.

The table lists this clonotype with many counts. The J gene is TRBJ2-3, the V gene TRBV7-9; D may be TRBD2 (5 bases). The CDR3 is 14 residues long. V dropped 2 bases and J dropped 3 bases, with 9 bases sitting between them. Germline V gene sequence: CDR1 SEHNR, CDR2 FQNEAQ (reference sequence). The CDR3 spells CASSLPGFTDTQYF. The CDR3 DNA follows: TGTGCCAGCAGCTTACCGGGGTTTACAGATACGCAGTATTTT.